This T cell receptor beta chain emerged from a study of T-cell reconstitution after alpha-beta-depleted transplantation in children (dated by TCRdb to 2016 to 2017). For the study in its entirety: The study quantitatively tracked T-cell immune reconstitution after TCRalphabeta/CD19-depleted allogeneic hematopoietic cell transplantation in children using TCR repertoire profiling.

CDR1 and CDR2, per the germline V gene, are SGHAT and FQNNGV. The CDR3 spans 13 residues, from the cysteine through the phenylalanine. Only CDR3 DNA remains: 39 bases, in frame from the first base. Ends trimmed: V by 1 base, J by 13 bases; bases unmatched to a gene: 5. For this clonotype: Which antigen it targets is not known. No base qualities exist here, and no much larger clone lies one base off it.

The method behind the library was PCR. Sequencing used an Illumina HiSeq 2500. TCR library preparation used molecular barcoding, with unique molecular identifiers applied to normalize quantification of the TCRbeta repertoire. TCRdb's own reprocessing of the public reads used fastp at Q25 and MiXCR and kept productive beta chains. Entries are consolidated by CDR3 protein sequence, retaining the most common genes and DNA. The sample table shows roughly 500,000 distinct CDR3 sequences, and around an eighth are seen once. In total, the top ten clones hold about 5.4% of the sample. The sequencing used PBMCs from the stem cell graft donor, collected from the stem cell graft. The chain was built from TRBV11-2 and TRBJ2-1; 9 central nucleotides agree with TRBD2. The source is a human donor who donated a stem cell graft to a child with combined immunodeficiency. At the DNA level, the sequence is TGTGCCAGCAGCTTAGGCGGCGGGGGGGCCCAGTTCTTC. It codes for CASSLGGGGAQFF.